This TCR beta chain emerged from a study of chemoradiotherapy in HPV16-positive cancers. The data were produced by immunoSEQ multiplex PCR, yet TCRdb's version contains in-frame clones alone and is incomplete. The table lists roughly 24,000 clones, roughly 92% of them singletons. Trimming stripped 6 bases from V and 5 bases from J, with 22 bases between. The CDR3 has 17 amino acids. Germline CDR1 is SNHLY and CDR2 is FYNNEI. This sample comprised blood, obtained from a patient who underwent chemoradiotherapy. V usage is TRBV2 and J usage is TRBJ2-2; D is possibly TRBD2 (7 bases). This TCR derives from a human donor with HPV-associated anogenital cancer. The CDR3: CASRVRRGGAGTGELFF. CDR3 sequence (DNA): TGTGCCAGCAGAGTTCGTAGGGGGGGCGCTGGTACCGGGGAGCTGTTTTTT.